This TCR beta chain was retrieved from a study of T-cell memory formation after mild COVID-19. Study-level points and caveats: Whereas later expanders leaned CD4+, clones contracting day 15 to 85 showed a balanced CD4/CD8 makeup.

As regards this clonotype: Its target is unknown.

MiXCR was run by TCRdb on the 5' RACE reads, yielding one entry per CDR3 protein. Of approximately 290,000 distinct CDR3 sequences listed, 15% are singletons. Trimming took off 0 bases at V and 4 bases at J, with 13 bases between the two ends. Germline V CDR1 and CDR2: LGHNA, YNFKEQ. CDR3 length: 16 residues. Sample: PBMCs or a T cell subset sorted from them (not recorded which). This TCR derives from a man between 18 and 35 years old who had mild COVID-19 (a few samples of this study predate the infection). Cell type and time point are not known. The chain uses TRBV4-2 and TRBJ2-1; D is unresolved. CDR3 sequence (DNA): TGTGCCAGCAGCCAAGATTTCAGTTTGGAGTACAATGAGCAGTTCTTC. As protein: CASSQDFSLEYNEQFF.